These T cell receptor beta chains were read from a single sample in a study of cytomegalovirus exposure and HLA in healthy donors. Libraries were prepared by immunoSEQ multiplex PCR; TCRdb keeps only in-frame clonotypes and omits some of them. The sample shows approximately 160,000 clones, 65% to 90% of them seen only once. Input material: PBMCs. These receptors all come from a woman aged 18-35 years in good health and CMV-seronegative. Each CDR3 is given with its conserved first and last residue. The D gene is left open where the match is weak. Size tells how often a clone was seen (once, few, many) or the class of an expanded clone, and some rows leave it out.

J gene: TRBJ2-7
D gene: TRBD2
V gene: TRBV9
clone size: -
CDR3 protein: CASSPRSGGATYEQYF
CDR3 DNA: TGTGCCAGCAGCCCTCGTAGCGGGGGGGCCACCTACGAGCAGTACTTC

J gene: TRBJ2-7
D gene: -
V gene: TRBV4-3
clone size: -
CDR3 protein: CASSQDHFGSAYEQYF
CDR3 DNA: TGCGCCAGCAGCCAAGATCATTTTGGGAGCGCGTACGAGCAGTACTTC

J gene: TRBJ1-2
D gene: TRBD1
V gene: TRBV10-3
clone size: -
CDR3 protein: CAISEGTGGFYGYTF
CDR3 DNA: TGTGCCATCAGTGAGGGGACAGGGGGCTTCTATGGCTACACCTTC

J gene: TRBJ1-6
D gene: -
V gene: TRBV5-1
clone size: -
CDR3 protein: CASSLEVRIRLNSPLHF
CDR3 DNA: TGCGCCAGCAGCTTGGAGGTCCGTATCCGACTTAATTCACCCCTCCACTTT

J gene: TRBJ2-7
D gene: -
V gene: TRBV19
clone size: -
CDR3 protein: CASSMTPARALYEQYF
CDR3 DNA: TGTGCCAGTAGTATGACCCCGGCCAGGGCGCTCTACGAGCAGTACTTC

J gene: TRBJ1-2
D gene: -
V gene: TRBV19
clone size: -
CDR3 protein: CASSTSGRAGYYGYTF
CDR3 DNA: TGTGCCAGTAGTACCTCGGGACGGGCGGGATACTATGGCTACACCTTC

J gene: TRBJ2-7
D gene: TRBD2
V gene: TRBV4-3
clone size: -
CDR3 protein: CASSQRTSGSYEQYF
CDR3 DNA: TGCGCCAGCAGCCAACGAACTAGCGGCTCCTACGAGCAGTACTTC

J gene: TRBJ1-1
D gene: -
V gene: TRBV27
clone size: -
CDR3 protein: CASSTPSRGKGTEAFF
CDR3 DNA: TGTGCCAGCAGTACCCCCTCCCGGGGGAAGGGAACTGAAGCTTTCTTT

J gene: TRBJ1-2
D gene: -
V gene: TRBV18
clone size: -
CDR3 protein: CASSPFDRNSYGYTF
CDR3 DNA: TGTGCCAGCTCACCCTTTGATCGGAACAGCTATGGCTACACCTTC

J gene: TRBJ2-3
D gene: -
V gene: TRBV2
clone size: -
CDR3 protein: CASSERGNRDTQYF
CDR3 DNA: TGTGCCAGCAGTGAAAGGGGGAACAGAGATACGCAGTATTTT

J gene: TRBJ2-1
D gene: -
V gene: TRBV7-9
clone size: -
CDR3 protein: CASSAGLTKEDEQFF
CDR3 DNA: TGTGCCAGCAGCGCGGGATTAACGAAAGAAGATGAGCAGTTCTTC

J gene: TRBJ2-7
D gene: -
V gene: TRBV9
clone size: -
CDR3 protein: CASSGDSHSYEQYF
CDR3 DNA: TGTGCCAGCAGCGGAGACAGTCACTCCTACGAGCAGTACTTC

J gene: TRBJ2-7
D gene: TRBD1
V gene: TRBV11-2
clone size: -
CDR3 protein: CASSTNRGYEQYF
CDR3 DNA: TGTGCCAGCAGCACGAACAGGGGGTACGAGCAGTACTTC

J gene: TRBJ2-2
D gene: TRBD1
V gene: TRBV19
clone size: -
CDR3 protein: CASRSTGQGELFF
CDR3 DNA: TGTGCCAGTAGATCGACAGGGCAGGGGGAGCTGTTTTTT

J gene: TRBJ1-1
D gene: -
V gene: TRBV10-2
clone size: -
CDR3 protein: CASSHRNTEAFF
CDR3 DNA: TGCGCCAGCAGTCACAGGAACACTGAAGCTTTCTTT

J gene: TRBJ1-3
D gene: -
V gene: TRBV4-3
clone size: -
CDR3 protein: CASSLTGRSSGNTIYF
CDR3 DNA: TGCGCCAGCAGCCTCACAGGACGGTCCTCTGGAAACACCATATATTTT

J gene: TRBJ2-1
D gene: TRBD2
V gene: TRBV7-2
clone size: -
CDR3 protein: CASSSGRGGEQFF
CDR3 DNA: TGTGCCAGCAGCTCCGGGCGGGGGGGTGAGCAGTTCTTC

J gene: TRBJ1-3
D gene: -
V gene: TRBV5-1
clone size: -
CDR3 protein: CASSLGVTGNTIYF
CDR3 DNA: TGCGCCAGCAGCTTGGGAGTCACTGGAAACACCATATATTTT

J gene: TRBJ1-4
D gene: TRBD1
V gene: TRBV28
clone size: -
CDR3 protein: CASRDRTGNEKLFF
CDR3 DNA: TGTGCCAGCAGGGACAGGACAGGGAATGAAAAACTGTTTTTT

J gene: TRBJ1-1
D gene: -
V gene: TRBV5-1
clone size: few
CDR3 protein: CASSGGNTEAFF
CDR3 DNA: TGCGCCAGCAGCGGAGGGAACACTGAAGCTTTCTTT

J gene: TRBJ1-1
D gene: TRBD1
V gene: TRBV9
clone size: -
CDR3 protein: CASSPSRTGLGTEAFF
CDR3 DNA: TGTGCCAGCAGCCCATCGAGGACAGGGTTAGGCACTGAAGCTTTCTTT

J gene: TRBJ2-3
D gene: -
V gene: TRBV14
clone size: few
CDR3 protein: CASSRNWAGTDTQYF
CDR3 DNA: TGTGCCAGCAGCCGGAACTGGGCTGGCACAGATACGCAGTATTTT

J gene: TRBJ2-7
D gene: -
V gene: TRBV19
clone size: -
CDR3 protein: CASSISGPPQYF
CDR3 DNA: TGTGCCAGTAGTATTTCGGGTCCACCTCAGTACTTC

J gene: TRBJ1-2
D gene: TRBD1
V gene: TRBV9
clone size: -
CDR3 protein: CASSVQGAHNGYTF
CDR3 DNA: TGTGCCAGCAGCGTACAGGGGGCGCATAATGGCTACACCTTC

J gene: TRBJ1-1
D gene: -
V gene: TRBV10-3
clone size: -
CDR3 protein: CAITRSLVNTEAFF
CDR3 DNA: TGTGCCATCACCCGGTCATTGGTGAACACTGAAGCTTTCTTT

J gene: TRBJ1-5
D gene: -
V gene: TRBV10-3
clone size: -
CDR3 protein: CAINPTGSNQPQHF
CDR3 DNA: TGTGCCATCAACCCGACGGGTAGCAATCAGCCCCAGCATTTT

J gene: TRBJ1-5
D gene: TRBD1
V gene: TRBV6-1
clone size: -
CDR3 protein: CASFKTGGSNQPQHF
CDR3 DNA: TGTGCCAGCTTTAAAACAGGGGGAAGCAATCAGCCCCAGCATTTT

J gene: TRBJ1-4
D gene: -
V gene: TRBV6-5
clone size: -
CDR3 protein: CASSYGGRATNEKLFF
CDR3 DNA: TGTGCCAGCAGTTACGGCGGGAGAGCAACTAATGAAAAACTGTTTTTT

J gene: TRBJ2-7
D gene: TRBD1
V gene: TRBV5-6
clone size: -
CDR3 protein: CASRARDRPSYEQYF
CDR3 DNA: TGTGCCAGCAGAGCCCGGGACAGGCCCTCCTACGAGCAGTACTTC

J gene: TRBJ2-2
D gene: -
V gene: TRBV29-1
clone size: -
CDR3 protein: CSVVSGTGELFF
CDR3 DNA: TGCAGCGTTGTATCGGGGACCGGGGAGCTGTTTTTT

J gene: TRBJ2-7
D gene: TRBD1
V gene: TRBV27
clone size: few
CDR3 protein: CASGQVYEQYF
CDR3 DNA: TGTGCCAGCGGACAGGTCTACGAGCAGTACTTC

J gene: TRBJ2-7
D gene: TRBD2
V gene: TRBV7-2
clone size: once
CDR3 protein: CASSRDSGTGAYEQYF
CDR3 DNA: TGTGCCAGCAGCCGAGATAGCGGGACTGGGGCCTACGAGCAGTACTTC